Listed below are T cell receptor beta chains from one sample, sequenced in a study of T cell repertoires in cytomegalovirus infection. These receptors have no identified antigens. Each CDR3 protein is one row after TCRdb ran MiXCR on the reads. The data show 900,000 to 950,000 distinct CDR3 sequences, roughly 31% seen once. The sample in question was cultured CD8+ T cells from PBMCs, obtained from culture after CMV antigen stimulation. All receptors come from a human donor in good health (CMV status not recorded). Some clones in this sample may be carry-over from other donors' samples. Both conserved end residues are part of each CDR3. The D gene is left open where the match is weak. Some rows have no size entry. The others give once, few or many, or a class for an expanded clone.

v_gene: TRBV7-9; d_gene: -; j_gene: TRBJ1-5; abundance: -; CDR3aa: CASSLGGESHQPQHF; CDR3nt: TGTGCCAGCAGCTTAGGCGGGGAATCCCATCAGCCCCAGCATTTT
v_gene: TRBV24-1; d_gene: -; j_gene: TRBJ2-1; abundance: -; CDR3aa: CATSDLGTGNEQFF; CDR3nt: TGTGCCACCAGTGATCTTGGGACTGGTAATGAGCAGTTCTTC
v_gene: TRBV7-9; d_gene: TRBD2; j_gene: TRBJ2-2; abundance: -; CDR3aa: CASSSTVAGGTPLNTGELFF; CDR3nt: TGTGCCAGCAGCTCGACTGTAGCGGGGGGCACCCCCCTGAACACCGGGGAGCTGTTTTTT
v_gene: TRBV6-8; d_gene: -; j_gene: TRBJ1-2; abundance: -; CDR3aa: CASRPRSRARFVDYGYTF; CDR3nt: TGTGCCAGCAGACCCCGAAGCAGGGCCCGCTTTGTCGACTATGGCTACACCTTC
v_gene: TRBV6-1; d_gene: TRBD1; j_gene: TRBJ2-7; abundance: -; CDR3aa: CAGQDKGNEQYF; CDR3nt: TGTGCCGGACAGGACAAGGGGAACGAGCAGTACTTC
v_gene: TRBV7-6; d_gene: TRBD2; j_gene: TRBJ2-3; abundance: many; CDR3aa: CASSVSGGADTQYF; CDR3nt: TGTGCCAGCAGCGTAAGCGGGGGAGCAGATACGCAGTATTTT
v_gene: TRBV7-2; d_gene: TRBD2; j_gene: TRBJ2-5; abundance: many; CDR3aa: CASSPGLAGPVWETQYF; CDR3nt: TGTGCCAGCAGCCCCGGACTAGCGGGGCCCGTCTGGGAGACCCAGTACTTC
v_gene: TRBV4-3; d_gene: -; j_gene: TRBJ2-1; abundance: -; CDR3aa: CASSQGVARLADNEQFF; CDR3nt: TGCGCCAGCAGCCAAGGGGTGGCCAGGTTAGCGGACAATGAGCAGTTCTTC
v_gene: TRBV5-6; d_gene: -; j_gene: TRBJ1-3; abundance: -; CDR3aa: CASSLFLVVGTGNTIYF; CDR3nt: TGTGCCAGCAGCTTGTTCCTGGTGGTCGGGACTGGAAACACCATATATTTT
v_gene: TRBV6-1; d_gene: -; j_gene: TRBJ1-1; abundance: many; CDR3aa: CASFTTGEAFF; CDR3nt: TGTGCCAGCTTTACCACAGGTGAAGCTTTCTTT
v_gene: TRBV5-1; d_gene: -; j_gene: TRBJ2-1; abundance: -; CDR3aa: CASSRTVGDNEQFF; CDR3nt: TGCGCCAGCAGCAGGACAGTGGGGGACAATGAGCAGTTCTTC
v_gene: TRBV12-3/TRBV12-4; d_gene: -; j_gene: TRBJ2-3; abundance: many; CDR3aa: CASSPTPGSYGYTDTQYF; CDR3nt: TGTGCCAGCAGTCCCACCCCCGGATCCTACGGGTACACAGATACGCAGTATTTT
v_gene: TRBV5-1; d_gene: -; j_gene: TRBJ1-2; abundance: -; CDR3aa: CASSSYREGYTF; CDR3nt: TGCGCCAGCAGCTCCTACAGGGAGGGCTACACCTTC
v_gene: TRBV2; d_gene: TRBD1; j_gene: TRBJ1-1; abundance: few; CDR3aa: CASGPGQGGWTEAFF; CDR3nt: TGTGCCAGTGGACCGGGACAGGGGGGGTGGACTGAAGCTTTCTTT
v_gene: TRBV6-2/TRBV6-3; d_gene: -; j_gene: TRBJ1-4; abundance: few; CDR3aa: CASSLSGSPKGKLFF; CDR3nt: TGTGCCAGCAGCTTATCAGGGAGCCCCAAGGGAAAACTGTTTTTT
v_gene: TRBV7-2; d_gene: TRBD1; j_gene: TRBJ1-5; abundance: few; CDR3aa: CASSTRDRGSQPQHF; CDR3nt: TGTGCCAGCAGCACCCGGGACAGGGGGAGTCAGCCCCAGCATTTT
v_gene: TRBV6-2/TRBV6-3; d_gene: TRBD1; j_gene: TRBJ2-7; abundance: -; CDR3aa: CASAGTGGYEQYF; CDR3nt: TGTGCCAGCGCCGGGACAGGGGGCTACGAGCAGTACTTC
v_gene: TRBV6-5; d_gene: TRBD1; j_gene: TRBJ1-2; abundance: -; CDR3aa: CASSLRTGGAKGYGYTF; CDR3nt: TGTGCCAGCAGTTTACGGACAGGGGGCGCGAAAGGGTATGGCTACACCTTC
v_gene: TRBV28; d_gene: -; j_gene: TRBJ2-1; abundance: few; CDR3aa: CASSPPGVGGADNEQFF; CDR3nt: TGTGCCAGCAGTCCTCCCGGGGTCGGCGGGGCCGACAATGAGCAGTTCTTC
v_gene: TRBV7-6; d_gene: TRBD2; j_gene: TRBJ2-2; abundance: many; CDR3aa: CASSFGGGGSGELFF; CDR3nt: TGTGCCAGCAGCTTTGGCGGGGGGGGGTCCGGGGAGCTGTTTTTT
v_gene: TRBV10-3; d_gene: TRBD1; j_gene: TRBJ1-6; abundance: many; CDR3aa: CAIKQGLSSYNSPLHF; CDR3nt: TGTGCCATCAAACAGGGGCTAAGCTCCTATAATTCACCCCTCCACTTT
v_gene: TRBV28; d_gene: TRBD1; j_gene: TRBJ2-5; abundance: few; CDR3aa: CASRPTGYVETQYF; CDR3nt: TGTGCCAGCAGGCCGACAGGGTATGTCGAGACCCAGTACTTC
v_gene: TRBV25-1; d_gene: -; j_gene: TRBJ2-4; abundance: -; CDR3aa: CASSEWDDIQYF; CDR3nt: TGTGCCAGCAGTGAGTGGGATGACATTCAGTACTTC
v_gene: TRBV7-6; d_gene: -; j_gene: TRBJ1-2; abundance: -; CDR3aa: CASSLMTRDGYTF; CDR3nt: TGTGCCAGCAGCTTAATGACGAGAGATGGCTACACCTTC
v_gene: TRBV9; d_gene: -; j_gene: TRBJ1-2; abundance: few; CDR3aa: CASSPIEGNYGYTF; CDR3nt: TGTGCCAGCAGCCCCATCGAGGGGAACTATGGCTACACCTTC
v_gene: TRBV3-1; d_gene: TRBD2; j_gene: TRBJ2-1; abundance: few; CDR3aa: CASSQGSSGASYNEQFF; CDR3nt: TGTGCCAGCAGCCAAGGATCTAGCGGCGCCTCCTACAATGAGCAGTTCTTC
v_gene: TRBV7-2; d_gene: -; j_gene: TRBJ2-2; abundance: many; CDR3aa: CASTPAGVWGALGELFF; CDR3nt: TGTGCCAGCACCCCGGCTGGTGTTTGGGGGGCGCTCGGGGAGCTGTTTTTT
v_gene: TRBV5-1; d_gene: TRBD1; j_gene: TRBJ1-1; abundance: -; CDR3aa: CASSSDREYTEAFF; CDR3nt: TGCGCCAGCAGCTCCGACAGGGAGTACACTGAAGCTTTCTTT
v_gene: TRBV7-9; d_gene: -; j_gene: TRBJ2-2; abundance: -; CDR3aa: CASSPWQITGELFF; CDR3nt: TGTGCCAGCAGCCCTTGGCAAATCACCGGGGAGCTGTTTTTT
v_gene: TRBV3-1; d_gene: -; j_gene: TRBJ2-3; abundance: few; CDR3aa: CASSQAFRGSCADTQYF; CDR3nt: TGTGCCAGCAGCCAAGCATTCAGGGGATCTTGTGCAGATACGCAGTATTTT
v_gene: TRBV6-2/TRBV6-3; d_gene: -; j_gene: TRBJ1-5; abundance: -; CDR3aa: CASRGGEPQPQHF; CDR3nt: TGTGCCAGCAGGGGAGGGGAACCTCAGCCCCAGCATTTT
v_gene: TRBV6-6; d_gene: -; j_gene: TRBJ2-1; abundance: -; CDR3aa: CASGWDNEQFF; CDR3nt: TGTGCCAGCGGTTGGGACAATGAGCAGTTCTTC
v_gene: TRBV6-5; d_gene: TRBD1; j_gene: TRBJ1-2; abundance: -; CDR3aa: CASSLTGGIGYTF; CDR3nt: TGTGCCAGCAGTCTTACAGGGGGTATCGGCTACACCTTC
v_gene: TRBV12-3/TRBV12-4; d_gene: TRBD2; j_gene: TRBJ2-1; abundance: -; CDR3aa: CASTSTSGGVYNEQFF; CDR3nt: TGTGCCAGCACTTCGACTAGCGGGGGTGTCTACAATGAGCAGTTCTTC